The clone carrying this T cell receptor beta chain appeared a single time. Its antigen is unidentified. The genomic DNA of each subset was split evenly across several immunoSEQ plates. Some clones are missing from TCRdb's copy, which holds only in-frame ones; the method was immunoSEQ multiplex PCR. Among 2 million to 3 million clones listed, approximately 94% were seen once. The sample comes from a study of shared clonotypes between healthy human individuals. In the study overall: Each donor had three CD4 naive, three CD4 memory, two CD8 naive and one CD8 memory plate.

There are 16 residues in the CDR3. The germline CDR1 and CDR2 sequences are MRHNA and SNTAGT. V dropped 2 bases and J dropped 3 bases, with 17 bases sitting between them. Overall study results and limits: The naive CD4 repertoires of several donors were compared, and approximately 5% of clonotypes were shared.

Adults of Caucasian background living in Nashville, Tennessee made up all donors. The rearrangement joins TRBV6-4 to TRBJ2-7; TRBD1 might be the D (5 bases). This TCR came from a man aged 18 to 29 in good health. Source material: naive CD4+ T cells sorted from blood. Indicated subset: CD45RA+ positively selected. The CDR3 spells CASSDRGGVSIYEQYF. In nucleotides, the CDR3 is TGTGCCAGCAGTGACAGGGGCGGTGTAAGTATCTACGAGCAGTACTTC.